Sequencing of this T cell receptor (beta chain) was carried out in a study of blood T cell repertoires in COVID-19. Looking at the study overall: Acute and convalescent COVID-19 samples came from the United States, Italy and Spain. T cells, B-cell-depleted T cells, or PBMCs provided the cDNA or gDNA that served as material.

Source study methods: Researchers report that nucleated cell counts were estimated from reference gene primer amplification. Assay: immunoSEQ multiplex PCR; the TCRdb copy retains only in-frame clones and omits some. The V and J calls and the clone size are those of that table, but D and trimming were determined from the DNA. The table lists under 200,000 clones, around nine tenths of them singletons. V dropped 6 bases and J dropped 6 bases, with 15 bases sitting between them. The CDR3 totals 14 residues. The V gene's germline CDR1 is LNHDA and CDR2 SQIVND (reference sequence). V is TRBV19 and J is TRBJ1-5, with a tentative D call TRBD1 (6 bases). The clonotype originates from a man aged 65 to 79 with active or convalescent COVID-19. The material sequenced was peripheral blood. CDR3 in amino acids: CASREAGASQPQHF. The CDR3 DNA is TGTGCCAGTAGGGAGGCGGGGGCGAGTCAGCCCCAGCATTTT. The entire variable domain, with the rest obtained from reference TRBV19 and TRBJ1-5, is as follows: DGGITQSPKYLFRKEGQNVTLSCEQNLNHDAMYWYRQDPGQGLRLIYYSQIVNDFQKGDIAEGYSVSREKKESFPLTVTSAQKNPTAFYLCASREAGASQPQHFGDGTRLSIL.